The source of this T cell receptor (beta chain) is a study of CD8 T cells in ankylosing spondylitis. This clonotype was recorded many times. By quantitative 5'-RACE with molecular barcodes, the TCR beta libraries were made. Using its own MiXCR run on the 5' RACE reads, TCRdb lists one record per CDR3 protein. Found here are around 300,000 distinct CDR3 sequences, roughly 12% of them singletons; the top ten hold roughly 9.2%. CDR1 MNHNS and CDR2 SASEGT come from the germline V gene. V was trimmed by 7 bases and J by 1 base, leaving 12 bases between them. This CDR3 is 14 amino acids long. Sequenced material: blood, either unsorted or a sorted T cell fraction (not recorded which). The genes are TRBV6-1 and TRBJ2-3, with D possibly matching TRBD1 (5 bases). This receptor was taken from a female donor with ankylosing spondylitis or in good health (not recorded which). CDR3 sequence reads: CASTQGVGTDTQYF. The CDR3 nucleotides are TGTGCCAGCACTCAGGGTGTGGGCACAGATACGCAGTATTTT.